One and the same sample provided the 26 T cell receptor beta chains below, sequenced in a study of shared clonotypes between healthy human individuals. The data were produced by immunoSEQ multiplex PCR, yet TCRdb's version contains in-frame clones alone and is incomplete. The data contain around 120,000 clones, 67% of them singletons. The specimen sequenced was memory CD8+ T cells sorted from blood. The subset: CD45RO+ cells pooled with CCR7-negative TemRA cells. The receptor set was obtained from a woman in her 30s in good health.

The chain couples TRBV7-9 to TRBJ2-1, with D perhaps TRBD2 (5 bases). Trimming pared 2 bases from V and 0 bases from J, leaving 11 bases between. In germline, CDR1 is SEHNR, CDR2 FQNEAQ (reference sequence). The CDR3 sequence is 16 residues long. CDR3 DNA sequence: TGTGCCAGCAGCTTACCTTCTAGCTCCTCCTACAATGAGCAGTTCTTC. It yields the protein CASSLPSSSSYNEQFF.

This chain links TRBV6-1 with TRBJ2-1; D gene uncertain. The V end was cut by 1 base, the J end by 5 bases, with 12 bases between. This CDR3 comprises 15 residues. The germline gives CDR1 MNHNS, CDR2 SASEGT. The CDR3, as DNA: TGTGCCAGCAGTGAAGGGGTAGGGTTCCACAATGAGCAGTTCTTC. As protein: CASSEGVGFHNEQFF.

The V and J genes are TRBV5-8 and TRBJ1-1, with D maybe TRBD1 (5 bases). The germline V gene has CDR1 SGHTS and CDR2 YDEGEE. CDR3 length: 15 amino acids. V lost 1 base to trimming and J lost 1 base, with 11 bases between them. The CDR3 DNA follows: TGTGCCAGCAGCTTGTACCAGGGTTCGAACACTGAAGCTTTCTTT. Translating it yields CASSLYQGSNTEAFF.

This clone was seen repeatedly, ten times or more. The J gene is TRBJ2-5, the V gene TRBV2; D is uncertain. The CDR3 runs to 12 residues. The V end lost 4 bases, the J end lost 2 bases, and 5 bases lay between the germline ends. Per germline, CDR1 SNHLY and CDR2 FYNNEI. CDR3 DNA sequence: TGTGCCAGCAGTGTTGATCAAGAGACCCAGTACTTC. Its protein is CASSVDQETQYF.

This rearrangement joins TRBV5-1 to TRBJ2-3; D might be TRBD1 (6 bases). Per the germline V gene, CDR1 is SGHRS and CDR2 is YFSETQ. The CDR3 covers 12 residues. Between the trimmed V and J ends, which lost 7 bases and 4 bases, there was a span of 10 bases. DNA for the CDR3: TGCGCCAGCGGACACAGGGCAGATACGCAGTATTTT. Protein: CASGHRADTQYF.

The J gene is TRBJ2-1, the V gene TRBV6-5, with 13 bases fitting TRBD2. The J segment lost 6 bases and the V segment lost 2 bases, leaving 4 bases of the junction unmatched. Per germline, CDR1 MNHEY and CDR2 SVGAGI. The CDR3 covers 16 residues. The CDR3 sequence: CASSYRGLAGANEQFF. CDR3 DNA sequence: TGTGCCAGCAGTTACCGCGGACTAGCGGGAGCCAATGAGCAGTTCTTC.

V usage is TRBV5-6 and J usage is TRBJ2-7; 10 bases are a match to TRBD2. The V gene's germline CDR1 is SGHDT and CDR2 YYEEEE. The CDR3 has 16 residues. V was pared by 5 bases and J by 4 bases, with 12 bases of the junction left unmatched. The CDR3 coding sequence is TGTGCCAGCAGATTAAGCGGGAGGGCGCGTTTGTACGAGCAGTACTTC. It yields the protein CASRLSGRARLYEQYF.

The J gene is TRBJ1-1, the V gene TRBV5-1, with D possibly being TRBD1 (5 bases). V lost 4 bases, J lost 4 bases, and 20 bases lay in between. The CDR3 extends over 16 amino acids. Germline lookup yields CDR1 SGHRS and CDR2 YFSETQ. The CDR3 reads CASSPEGRVFSTEAFF. The CDR3 DNA reads as TGCGCCAGCAGCCCAGAGGGCAGGGTTTTTTCCACTGAAGCTTTCTTT. Drawing the rest from reference TRBV5-1 and TRBJ1-1, the complete variable domain is KAGVTQTPRYLIKTRGQQVTLSCSPISGHRSVSWYQQTPGQGLQFLFEYFSETQRNKGNFPGRFSGRQFSNSRSEMNVSTLELGDSALYLCASSPEGRVFSTEAFFGQGTRLTVV.

This clone has more than one count but fewer than ten. J is TRBJ1-1 and V is TRBV7-7; 8 bases map to TRBD1. CDR3 length: 16 residues. Germline CDR1 SSHAT, CDR2 FNYEAQ (reference sequence). The V gene end was trimmed by 3 bases and the J gene end by 1 base; junction bases not matched to a gene: 7. The CDR3 nucleotides read TGTGCCAGCAGCTTTAGCACAGGGGGGAAGAACACTGAAGCTTTCTTT. This translates into CASSFSTGGKNTEAFF.

This clone was counted a few times. CDR3 region: CASSKRQGASNEKLFF. As DNA, the CDR3 is TGTGCCAGCAGCAAAAGACAGGGGGCATCTAATGAAAAACTGTTTTTT. The gene calls are TRBV9 and TRBJ1-4; 10 bases map to TRBD1. The CDR3 contains 16 residues. The V segment lost 4 bases and the J segment 3 bases; nucleotides outside the gene matches: 6. CDR1 and CDR2 from the germline V gene are SGDLS and YYNGEE.

This clone was detected ten times or more. This rearrangement joins TRBV7-9 to TRBJ2-7; D is unclear. The CDR3 totals 12 residues. V lost 6 bases and J lost 3, with 9 bases in between. The germline V gene has CDR1 SEHNR and CDR2 FQNEAQ (reference sequence). The CDR3 sequence is CASSQHLYEQYF. DNA for the CDR3: TGTGCCAGCAGTCAACACCTCTACGAGCAGTACTTC.

The chain has TRBV9 and TRBJ2-1; the match to TRBD2 covers 8 bases. The CDR3 length is 16 residues. The V gene end was trimmed by 0 bases and the J gene end by 7 bases; junction bases not matched to a gene: 9. Germline V CDR1 and CDR2: SGDLS, YYNGEE. The CDR3 loop reads CASSVGGSGMGNEQFF. DNA for the CDR3: TGTGCCAGCAGCGTAGGAGGTAGCGGGATGGGTAATGAGCAGTTCTTC.

This rearrangement joins TRBV9 to TRBJ1-1; the D is unclear. The CDR3 length is 14 residues. The V end was cut by 4 bases, the J end by 1 base, with 11 bases between. CDR1 and CDR2 from the germline V gene are SGDLS and YYNGEE. In nucleotides, the CDR3 is TGTGCCAGCAGCCCCCGGGTGGGGAACACTGAAGCTTTCTTT. As protein: CASSPRVGNTEAFF.

This clone appeared once. The chain recombines TRBV7-2 with TRBJ2-5; tentatively, D is TRBD1 (6 bases). This CDR3 is built from 13 residues. Germline V gene sequence: CDR1 SGHTA, CDR2 FQGNSA. V was trimmed by 5 bases and J by 5 bases, leaving 12 bases between them. The CDR3 bases are TGTGCCAGCAGCACACAGGGTGGGGAGACCCAGTACTTC. Amino acid sequence: CASSTQGGETQYF.

This clone showed up just a few times. The chain carries TRBV29-1 and TRBJ1-1; D remains ambiguous. Germline V CDR1 and CDR2: SQVTM, ANQGSEA. This CDR3 contains 13 residues. Trimming removed 2 bases from V and 1 base from J, with 8 bases in between. The CDR3 region is CSVESQENTEAFF. CDR3 bases: TGCAGCGTTGAATCGCAGGAGAACACTGAAGCTTTCTTT.

This clone occurred a few times. This chain connects TRBV25-1 to TRBJ1-1; 11 nucleotides agree with TRBD1. The CDR3 has 17 residues. The V gene end was trimmed by 1 base and the J gene end by 4 bases; junction bases not matched to a gene: 8. Germline CDR1 MGHDK, CDR2 SYGVNS. CDR3 coding DNA: TGTGCCAGCAGTGAATCGGCGGGACAGGGGGGACTCACTGAAGCTTTCTTT. Translation: CASSESAGQGGLTEAFF.

The chain uses TRBV5-1 and TRBJ2-5, with D possibly TRBD1 on 6 matching bases. In germline, CDR1 is SGHRS, CDR2 YFSETQ. Trimming removed 5 bases from V and 5 bases from J, with 16 bases in between. The CDR3 totals 14 residues. The CDR3 bases are TGCGCCAGCAGTTGGTCCGGGCAGGGGGAGACCCAGTACTTC. Translated, it gives CASSWSGQGETQYF.

The chain uses TRBV9 and TRBJ2-6; 8 positions match TRBD1. CDR1 is SGDLS and CDR2 is YYNGEE in the germline V gene. Trimming took 8 bases from V and 0 from J; bases not matched to a gene: 10. CDR3 size: 17 residues. CDR3 protein: CASKDRAQFSGANVLTF. The CDR3, as DNA: TGTGCCAGTAAGGACAGGGCTCAGTTCTCTGGGGCCAACGTCCTGACTTTC.

V is TRBV2 and J is TRBJ2-5; D might be TRBD1 (6 bases). This CDR3 spans 14 amino acids. Germline V CDR1 and CDR2: SNHLY, FYNNEI. V lost 8 bases to trimming and J lost 1 base, with 14 bases between them. In DNA form, the CDR3 reads TGTGCCAGCTCGGACAGAGGCCGCCAAGAGACCCAGTACTTC. As protein: CASSDRGRQETQYF. The full variable domain, rest sourced from reference TRBV2 and TRBJ2-5, is EPEVTQTPSHQVTQMGQEVILRCVPISNHLYFYWYRQILGQKVEFLVSFYNNEISEKSEIFDDQFSVERPDGSNFTLKIRSTKLEDSAMYFCASSDRGRQETQYFGPGTRLLVL.

This clone showed up many times. The CDR3, as DNA: TGTGCCAGCAGCCTCGGGACCCTAAGCGTCTACACCTTC. Its protein product is CASSLGTLSVYTF. The chain carries TRBV6-4 and TRBJ1-2, with a possible D match to TRBD1 (5 bases). Trimming removed 6 bases at V and 10 bases at J, with 18 bases between. The CDR3 contains 13 residues. CDR1 is MRHNA, CDR2 SNTAGT, per germline.

V and J are TRBV29-1 and TRBJ2-7, with D possibly being TRBD2 (6 bases). CDR1 and CDR2 from the germline V gene are SQVTM and ANQGSEA. V gave up 7 bases and J gave up 0 bases, with 13 bases separating them. The CDR3 is 13 amino acids. In nucleotides, the CDR3 is TGCAGCGCTGAGACGGGACTCTCCTACGAGCAGTACTTC. It codes for CSAETGLSYEQYF.

The gene calls are TRBV7-8 and TRBJ1-1; 10 nucleotides line up with TRBD1. Germline V gene lookup returns CDR1 SGHVS and CDR2 FQNEAQ. CDR3 length: 16 amino acids. Trimming at V came to 4 bases and at J to 1 base, leaving 6 bases not matched to a gene. CDR3 sequence (DNA): TGTGCCAGCAGCTGGTCCGGGACAGGGGCGAACACTGAAGCTTTCTTT. Protein product: CASSWSGTGANTEAFF. Combining the CDR3 with reference TRBV7-8 and TRBJ1-1 gives the whole variable domain GAGVSQSPRYKVAKRGQDVALRCDPISGHVSLFWYQQALGQGPEFLTYFQNEAQLDKSGLPSDRFFAERPEGSVSTLKIQRTQQEDSAVYLCASSWSGTGANTEAFFGQGTRLTVV.

This clone has a handful of counts. This chain joins TRBV19 and TRBJ1-2, with D perhaps matching TRBD1 (5 bases). The CDR3 covers 15 residues. The V gene's germline CDR1 is LNHDA and CDR2 SQIVND (reference sequence). V was shortened by 4 bases and J by 6 bases, with 18 bases between the two germline ends. The CDR3 DNA is TGTGCCAGTAGTACAATTTTTTGGACACTTGATGGCTACACCTTC. Encoded protein: CASSTIFWTLDGYTF.

This clone appeared many times. The V gene is TRBV5-4, the J gene TRBJ2-3; D gene ambiguous. V gave up 0 bases and J gave up 2 bases, with 10 bases separating them. Germline values: CDR1 SGHNT, CDR2 YYREEE (reference sequence). The CDR3 sequence is 15 residues long. This chain's CDR3 is CASSLGSGNTDTQYF. The DNA for the CDR3 is TGTGCCAGCAGCTTGGGTAGTGGGAACACAGATACGCAGTATTTT.

A note on this clone: The junction shows a germline mismatch at one end, possibly a read error. The genes are TRBV9 and TRBJ2-2, with 9 nucleotides matching TRBD1. The germline gives CDR1 SGDLS, CDR2 YYNGEE. This CDR3 has 20 residues. The CDR3 nucleotides read TGTGCCAGCAGCGAGAGCGGGACAGGGCAGCTCCCGCGCGAACACCGGGGAGCTGTTTTT. It yields the protein CASSESGTGQLPREHRGAVF.

This sequence joins TRBV10-3 and TRBJ2-1; D not resolved. Trimming removed 7 bases from V and 9 bases from J, with 16 bases in between. The CDR3 sequence is 13 residues long. Germline V gene data show CDR1 as ENHRY and CDR2 as SYGVKD. CDR3 nucleotides: TGTGCCATCATCCACGAAGGGCCGGGTGAGCAGTTCTTC. Its protein product is CAIIHEGPGEQFF.